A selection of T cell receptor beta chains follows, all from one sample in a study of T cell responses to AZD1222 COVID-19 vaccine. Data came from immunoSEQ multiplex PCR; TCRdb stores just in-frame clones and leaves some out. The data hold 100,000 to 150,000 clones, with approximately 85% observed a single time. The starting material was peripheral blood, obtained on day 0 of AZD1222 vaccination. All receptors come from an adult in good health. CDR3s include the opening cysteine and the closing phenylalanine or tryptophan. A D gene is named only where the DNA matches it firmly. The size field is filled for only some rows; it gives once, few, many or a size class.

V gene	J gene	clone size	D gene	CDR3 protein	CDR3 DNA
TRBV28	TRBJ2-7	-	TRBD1	CASSDPGQGTFGQQYF	TGTGCCAGCAGTGATCCGGGACAGGGGACGTTTGGGCAGCAGTACTTC
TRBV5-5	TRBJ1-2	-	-	CASSLRAYDGYTF	TGTGCCAGCAGCTTGCGGGCTTACGATGGCTACACCTTC
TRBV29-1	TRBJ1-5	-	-	CSVASATTMPQHF	TGCAGCGTTGCGTCGGCCACCACAATGCCCCAGCATTTT
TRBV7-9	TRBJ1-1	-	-	CASSLNTEAFF	TGTGCCAGCAGCTTAAACACTGAAGCTTTCTTT
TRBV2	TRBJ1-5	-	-	CASSGYYSNQPQHF	TGTGCCAGCAGTGGATATTATAGCAATCAGCCCCAGCATTTT
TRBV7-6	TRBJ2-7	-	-	CASSSEYEQYF	TGTGCCAGCAGCTCGGAGTACGAGCAGTACTTC
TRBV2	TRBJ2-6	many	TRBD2	CASSPRGGGSGANVLTF	TGTGCCAGCAGCCCCCGGGGGGGCGGGTCTGGGGCCAACGTCCTGACTTTC
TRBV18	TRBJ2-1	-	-	CASSPRRAEGEQFF	TGTGCCAGCTCACCACGCAGGGCAGAGGGTGAGCAGTTCTTC
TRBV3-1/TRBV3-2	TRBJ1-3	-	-	CASSHWSSGNTIYF	TGTGCCAGCAGCCATTGGAGCTCTGGAAACACCATATATTTT
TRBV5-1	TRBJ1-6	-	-	CASSLDGQQGSPLHF	TGCGCCAGCAGCTTGGACGGCCAACAGGGCTCACCCCTCCACTTT
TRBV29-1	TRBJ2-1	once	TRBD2	CSVISGLAGGGEQFF	TGCAGCGTTATCTCCGGACTAGCGGGGGGTGGAGAGCAGTTCTTC
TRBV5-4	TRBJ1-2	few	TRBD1	CASRDRGNYGYTF	TGTGCCAGCAGGGACAGGGGAAACTATGGCTACACCTTC
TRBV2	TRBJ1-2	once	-	CASSRGVGDYGYTF	TGTGCCAGCAGCAGGGGAGTCGGCGACTATGGCTACACCTTC
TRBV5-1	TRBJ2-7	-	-	CASSLQGLVYEQYF	TGCGCCAGCAGCTTACAGGGCCTTGTTTACGAGCAGTACTTC
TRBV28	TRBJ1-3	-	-	CASSYSGRLENTIYF	TGTGCCAGCAGTTACTCAGGCAGGCTCGAAAACACCATATATTTT
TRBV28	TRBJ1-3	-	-	CASSPELVRVGNTIYF	TGTGCCAGCAGTCCGGAACTGGTCAGAGTGGGAAACACCATATATTTT
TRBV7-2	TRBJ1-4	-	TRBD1	CASSSGGTNEKLFF	TGTGCCAGCAGCTCAGGGGGTACTAATGAAAAACTGTTTTTT